Listed below are T cell receptor beta chains from one sample, sequenced in a study of shared clonotypes between healthy human individuals. Sequencing was performed with immunoSEQ multiplex PCR; in TCRdb, only in-frame clones are kept and a portion is missing. This table has 2,500,000 or so clones, under 95% appearing once. Sample: naive CD4+ T cells from PBMCs. The receptors stem from a man aged 18 to 30 in good health. Some clones in this sample may be carry-over from other donors' samples. Both conserved end residues are part of each CDR3. Fields, in order: V gene, J gene, CDR3 protein.

>TRBV28|TRBJ2-3
CASSFRRAAIHTQYF
>TRBV30|TRBJ2-5
CAWSGAGGETQYF
>TRBV19|TRBJ1-4
CASSIFPGRNEKLFF
>TRBV2|TRBJ2-5
CASSHDNLETQYF
>TRBV21-1|TRBJ1-3
CASSKEGRRRAGNTIYF
>TRBV11-2|TRBJ2-1
CASSTPYNEQFF
>TRBV30|TRBJ2-1
CAWTAAGHSFNEQFF
>TRBV28|TRBJ2-7
CASSPYLGAYEQYF
>TRBV5-1|TRBJ1-1
CASSLFPGGSTEAFF
>TRBV28|TRBJ1-1
CASSLNLRGNAEAFF
>TRBV5-1|TRBJ1-1
CASSLRMDGSEAFF
>TRBV27|TRBJ2-3
CASDTSGPPWGTDTQYF
>TRBV4-1|TRBJ2-5
CASSRTPGFSGIQETQYF
>TRBV10-3|TRBJ1-1
CAIMPSGGSPPFF
>TRBV28|TRBJ2-2
CASSFVRGAAGELFF
>TRBV30|TRBJ1-6
CAWKQAGAYNSPLHF
>TRBV7-2|TRBJ1-2
CASSLGGAGWNYGYTF
>TRBV18|TRBJ2-5
CASSPPSQETQYF
>TRBV5-5|TRBJ1-1
CASSTSTGMGTEAFF
>TRBV2|TRBJ2-1
CASSYQGASEQFF
>TRBV28|TRBJ1-5
CASSRTGEVQPQHF
>TRBV5-6|TRBJ1-2
CASSTGRLNYGYTF
>TRBV28|TRBJ1-5
CASSPTGLSNQPQHF
>TRBV7-2|TRBJ1-3
CASSWGGSGNTIYF
>TRBV6-1|TRBJ1-3
CATTMIDSGNTIYF
>TRBV27|TRBJ1-5
CASSSVGTLGHQPQHF
>TRBV5-1|TRBJ2-1
CASSFQGEGAYNEQFF
>TRBV28|TRBJ2-7
CASEALGARQYF
>TRBV27|TRBJ2-1
CASWTSGAYNEQFF
>TRBV13|TRBJ2-1
CASSLEPREQFF
>TRBV6-6|TRBJ1-1
CASSKPTTQNTEAFF
>TRBV19|TRBJ1-1
CASSIRMDRGFEAFF
>TRBV30|TRBJ2-1
CAWSPGQGKNEQFF
>TRBV28|TRBJ1-5
CASSLWVASAQHF
>TRBV5-1|TRBJ2-1
CASSLRQYNEQFF
>TRBV29-1|TRBJ1-2
CSVGGHGEGYTF
>TRBV6-6|TRBJ2-7
CASSYNLAGGSYEQYF
>TRBV28|TRBJ2-5
CASSAGGRGETQYF
>TRBV6-5|TRBJ2-7
CASSYGGTPGRWEQYF
>TRBV28|TRBJ1-1
CASSLWSPQNTEAFF
>TRBV28|TRBJ1-2
CASSSPGQGNGYTF
>TRBV7-9|TRBJ2-1
CASSLAPGQGSSYNEQFF
>TRBV7-9|TRBJ2-4
CASSLGRTGAKNIQYF
>TRBV6-5|TRBJ2-7
CASSKPGGSLEQYF
>TRBV18|TRBJ2-7
CASSPGQGLREQYF
>TRBV7-9|TRBJ1-3
CASSPGTSGNTIYF
>TRBV9|TRBJ1-5
CASSPTAISNQPQHF
>TRBV5-1|TRBJ1-5
CASSLAGDYNQPQHF
>TRBV7-3|TRBJ2-1
CASSLASGREGYNEQFF
>TRBV28|TRBJ1-5
CASSPLTGEGQPQHF
>TRBV2|TRBJ1-1
CASRKQYAITEAFF
>TRBV5-1|TRBJ2-7
CASSLGGTGRNEQYF
>TRBV2|TRBJ1-4
CASSENSGGNEKLFF
>TRBV5-1|TRBJ1-1
CASSWDRGNTEAFF
>TRBV6-1|TRBJ2-7
CATRAAPYEQYF